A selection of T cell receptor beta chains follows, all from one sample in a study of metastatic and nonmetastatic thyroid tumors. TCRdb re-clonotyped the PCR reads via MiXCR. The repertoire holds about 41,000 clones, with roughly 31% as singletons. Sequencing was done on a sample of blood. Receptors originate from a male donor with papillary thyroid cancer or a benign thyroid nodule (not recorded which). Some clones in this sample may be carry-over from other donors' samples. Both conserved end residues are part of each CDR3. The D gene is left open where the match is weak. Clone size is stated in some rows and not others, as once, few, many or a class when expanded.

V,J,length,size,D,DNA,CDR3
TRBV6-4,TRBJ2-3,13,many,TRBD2,TGTGCCAGCAGTGCTAGCGGGAGAGATACGCAGTATTTT,CASSASGRDTQYF
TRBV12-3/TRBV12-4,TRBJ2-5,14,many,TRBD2,TGTGCCAGCAGCTTCGGGAGGGATGGGGAGACCCAGTACTTC,CASSFGRDGETQYF
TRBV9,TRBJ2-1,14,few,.,TGTGCCAGCAGTGGACCAACAGGGATCCATGAGCATTTCTTC,CASSGPTGIHEHFF
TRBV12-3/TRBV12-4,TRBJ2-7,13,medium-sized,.,TGTGCCAGCAGTACGAGACAGCCCTACGAGCAGTACTTC,CASSTRQPYEQYF
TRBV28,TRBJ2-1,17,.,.,TGTGCCAGCAGTTCCACACGACAGGCCAGCACCTACAATGAGCAGTTCTTC,CASSSTRQASTYNEQFF
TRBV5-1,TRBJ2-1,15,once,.,TGCGCCAGCAGCTTGGGAGGGACACTGGACAATGAGCAGTTCTTC,CASSLGGTLDNEQFF
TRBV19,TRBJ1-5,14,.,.,TGTGCCAGTAGTATAAAAGGGGGGAATCAGCCCCAGCATTTT,CASSIKGGNQPQHF
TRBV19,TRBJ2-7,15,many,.,TGTGCCAGTAGTGTGGGACGGGCGAGCTCCTACGAGCAGTACTTC,CASSVGRASSYEQYF
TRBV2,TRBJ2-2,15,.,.,TGTCACAGCAGTCCTCGGACAGGAGGGACCGGGGATCTGTTTTTT,CHSSPRTGGTGDLFF
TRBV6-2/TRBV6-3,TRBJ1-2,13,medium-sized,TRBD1,TGTGCCAGCAGTCGCGACAGGGGTTATGGCTACACCTTC,CASSRDRGYGYTF
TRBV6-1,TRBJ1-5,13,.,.,TGTGCCATCATGGGGTCCCCTAATCAGCCCCAGCATTTT,CAIMGSPNQPQHF
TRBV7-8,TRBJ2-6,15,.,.,TGTGCCAGCAGCTCGACGGTATCTGGGGCCAACGTCCTGACTTTC,CASSSTVSGANVLTF
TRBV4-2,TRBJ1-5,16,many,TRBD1,TGTGCCAGCAGCCAAGCTCCGGGACAGGGCAATCAGCCCCAGCATTTT,CASSQAPGQGNQPQHF
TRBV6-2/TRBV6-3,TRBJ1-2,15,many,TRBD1,TGTGCCAGCAGTCCGGGCAGGGGGAGGTTATATGGCTACACCTTC,CASSPGRGRLYGYTF
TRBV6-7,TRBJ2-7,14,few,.,TGTGCCAGCAGTCCTACGACCGGGCACTACGAGCAGTACTTC,CASSPTTGHYEQYF
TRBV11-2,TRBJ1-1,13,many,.,TGTGCCAGCAGACCCAGGGTGAACACTGAAGCTTTCTTT,CASRPRVNTEAFF
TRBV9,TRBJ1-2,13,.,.,TGTGCCAGCAGCGGGGGGGCATTCTATGGCTACACCTTC,CASSGGAFYGYTF
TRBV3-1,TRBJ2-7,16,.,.,TGTGCCAGCAGCCAAAGGGTGAGCGGACCCGCCTACGAGCAGTACTTC,CASSQRVSGPAYEQYF
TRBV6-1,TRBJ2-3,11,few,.,TGCGCCAGCAGTGAGGTATATACGCAGTATTTT,CASSEVYTQYF
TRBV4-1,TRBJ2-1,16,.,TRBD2,TGCGCCAGCAGCCATAGCGGGAGTACCTCCTACAATGAGCAGTTCTTC,CASSHSGSTSYNEQFF
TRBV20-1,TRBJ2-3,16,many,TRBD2,TGCAGTACCCGACAGGCCAGCGGGAGGGGTTCAGATACGCAGTATTTT,CSTRQASGRGSDTQYF
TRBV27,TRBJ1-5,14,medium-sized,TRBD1,TGTGCCAGCAGTCAGGGGGCAGGACGTCAGCCCCAGCATTTT,CASSQGAGRQPQHF
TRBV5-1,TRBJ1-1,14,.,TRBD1,TGCGCCAGCAGGAGGGACAGGGCGAACACTGAAGCTTTCTTT,CASRRDRANTEAFF
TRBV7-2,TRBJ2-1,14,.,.,TGTGCCACCATGCGGGATAGGTCGGCCAATGAGCAGTTCTTC,CATMRDRSANEQFF
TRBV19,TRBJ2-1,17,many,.,TGTGCCAGTAGTATATTTTTTGGAGGAGGAAAGTACAATGAGCAGTTCTTC,CASSIFFGGGKYNEQFF
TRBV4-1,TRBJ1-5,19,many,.,TGCGCCAGCAGCCAAGATTTTTTTAAGGGGACTATTAGCAATCAGCCCCAGCATTTT,CASSQDFFKGTISNQPQHF
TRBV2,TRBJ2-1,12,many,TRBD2,TGTGCCAGCAGATCTAGCGGGACTTCGCCATTCTTC,CASRSSGTSPFF
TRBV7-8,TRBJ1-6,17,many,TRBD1,TGTGCCAGCAGCGGGACAGCCATCCGCTCCTATAATTCACCCCTCCACTTT,CASSGTAIRSYNSPLHF
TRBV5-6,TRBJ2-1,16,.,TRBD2,TGTGCCATTAGCTCCGTGGCTAGCGGGAGCTACAATGAGCAGTTCTTC,CAISSVASGSYNEQFF
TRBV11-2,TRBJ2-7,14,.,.,TGTGCCAGCAGTCTTATCGTGGCGTCCTACGAGCAGTACTTC,CASSLIVASYEQYF
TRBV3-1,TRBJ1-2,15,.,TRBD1,TGTGCCAGCAGCCAAGCACAGGGGTCGGACTATGGCTACACCTTC,CASSQAQGSDYGYTF
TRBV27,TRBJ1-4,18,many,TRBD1,TGTGCCAGCAGTTCTATCCAAGGGGGGGGGACAGCTAATGAAAAACTGTTTTTT,CASSSIQGGGTANEKLFF
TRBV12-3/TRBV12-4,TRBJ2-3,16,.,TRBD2,TGTGCCAGCAGTCCCCTCGGAAGCGGGAGGACAGATACGCAGTATTTT,CASSPLGSGRTDTQYF
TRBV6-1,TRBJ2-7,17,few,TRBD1,TGTGCCAGCAGCCCCTACCCGACAGGGGCAAGCTCCTACGAGCAGTACTTC,CASSPYPTGASSYEQYF
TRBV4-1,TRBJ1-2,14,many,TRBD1,TGCGCCAGCAGCCAAGTCCAGGGGGGCTATGGCTACACCTTC,CASSQVQGGYGYTF
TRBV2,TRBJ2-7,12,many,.,TGTGCCAGCGGTTTTTGGGAGTACGAGCAGTACTTC,CASGFWEYEQYF
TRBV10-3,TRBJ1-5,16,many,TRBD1,TGTGCCATCAGTGATTGGGACAGGGGGGAAAATCAGCCCCAGCATTTT,CAISDWDRGENQPQHF